Below are 24 T cell receptor beta chains sequenced from a single sample in a study of T cell repertoires in cytomegalovirus infection (dated by TCRdb to about 2019). The antigens for these receptors are not known. Instrument used: Illumina HiSeq 1500. Through fastp at Q25 and MiXCR, TCRdb rebuilt clones from the public reads, retaining in-frame beta chains. For every CDR3 protein sequence, its rows merge into one entry that carries the most common genes and DNA. Recorded for this sample are some 310,000 distinct CDR3 sequences; about 25% of them occurred a single time. The top ten hold about 14% of the sample. The meaning of the sample's treatment or condition label: in vitro stimulation with specific CMV peptide epitopes to enrich CMV-specific T cells. The input for sequencing was cultured PBMCs, taken from culture after CMV antigen stimulation. The receptors were gathered from a human donor in good health (CMV status not recorded). Some clones in this sample may be carry-over from other donors' samples.

The chain has TRBV6-2 or TRBV6-3 and TRBJ1-5, with D perhaps matching TRBD1 (5 bases). This CDR3 comprises 17 residues. CDR1 is MNHEY, CDR2 SVGEGT, per germline. Between the trimmed V and J ends, which lost 1 base and 6 bases, there was a span of 19 bases. CDR3 in DNA: TGTGCCAGCAGTTACTTCGAGTTCCTGGGGGAAGGTCAGCCCCAGCATTTT. This translates into CASSYFEFLGEGQPQHF.

The J gene is TRBJ2-2, the V gene TRBV6-2 or TRBV6-3; 9 bases are a match to TRBD1. The ends lost 6 bases at V and 4 bases at J; junction bases unmatched: 6. The CDR3 loop spans 15 amino acids. Germline V lookup: CDR1 MNHEY, CDR2 SVGEGT. The CDR3 coding sequence is TGTGCCAGCAGAACGACAGGGGGAAGCACCGGGGAGCTGTTTTTT. Encoded protein: CASRTTGGSTGELFF.

This clonotype was counted ten times or more. This chain connects TRBV7-2 to TRBJ2-1; D is ambiguous. V was pared by 5 bases and J by 15 bases, with 23 bases between. This CDR3 comprises 14 residues. Looked up from germline, CDR1 is SGHTA and CDR2 is FQGNSA. This CDR3 is CASSPFLDARYRFF. The CDR3 DNA follows: TGTGCCAGCAGCCCTTTTTTGGACGCCCGGTATCGGTTCTTC. Combining the CDR3 with reference TRBV7-2 and TRBJ2-1 gives the whole variable domain GAGVSQSPSNKVTEKGKDVELRCDPISGHTALYWYRQSLGQGLEFLIYFQGNSAPDKSGLPSDRFSAERTGGSVSTLTIQRTQQEDSAVYLCASSPFLDARYRFFGPGTRLTVL.

The chain combines TRBV10-3 with TRBJ2-5, with 11 bases fitting TRBD2. The V segment lost 4 bases and the J segment 1 base; nucleotides outside the gene matches: 2. The CDR3 has 15 residues. From germline, CDR1 is ENHRY and CDR2 SYGVKD. CDR3 nucleotides: TGTGCCATCAGTGCTCTAGCGGGAGGCCAAGAGACCCAGTACTTC. Translating it yields CAISALAGGQETQYF.

This clonotype was picked up many times. The rearrangement joins TRBV7-2 to TRBJ2-7; D perhaps matches TRBD1 (5 bases). The germline gives CDR1 SGHTA, CDR2 FQGNSA. The ends were cut back, 2 bases at V and 3 bases at J, with 8 bases in the middle. The CDR3 extends over 13 amino acids. The CDR3 loop is CASSLNQGYEQYV. The CDR3 DNA follows: TGTGCCAGCAGCTTAAACCAGGGCTACGAGCAGTACGTC.

In DNA form, the CDR3 reads TGTGCCAGCAGTTACCAGGGGAACTATGGCTACACCTTC. Translated, it gives CASSYQGNYGYTF. The genes are TRBV6-2 or TRBV6-3 and TRBJ1-2, with D perhaps matching TRBD1 (6 bases). CDR1 MNHEY and CDR2 SVGEGT come from the germline V gene. There are 13 residues in the CDR3. V was trimmed by 2 bases and J by 2 bases, leaving 6 bases between them.

This clonotype has just a few counts. V usage is TRBV27 and J usage is TRBJ1-5; the D is unclear. Deletions cut 3 bases from V and 0 bases from J, with 9 bases between. This CDR3 has 15 amino acids. The V gene's germline CDR1 is MNHEY and CDR2 SMNVEV (reference sequence). The CDR3 sequence is CASSFGVYSNQPQHF. For the CDR3, the DNA is TGTGCCAGCAGTTTCGGGGTTTATAGCAATCAGCCCCAGCATTTT.

This chain joins TRBV13 and TRBJ2-1, with 7 bases matching TRBD1. Germline lookup yields CDR1 PRHDT and CDR2 FYEKMQ (reference sequence). Losses at the gene ends were 3 bases for V and 8 bases for J; bases not matched to a gene: 7. CDR3 size: 14 residues. The CDR3: CASSFFDRAHEQFF. CDR3 nucleotide sequence: TGTGCCAGCAGCTTCTTCGACAGGGCCCATGAGCAGTTCTTC.

The genes are TRBV20-1 and TRBJ1-2; 7 bases match TRBD1. This CDR3 is built from 13 residues. Germline values: CDR1 DFQATT, CDR2 SNEGSKA (reference sequence). The trim removed 6 bases at V and 2 bases at J, leaving 6 bases unmatched. DNA for the CDR3: TGCAGTGCCAGGGAGGGGGCAAACTATGGCTACACCTTC. It translates to CSAREGANYGYTF.

The chain employs TRBV27 and TRBJ1-5; possible D gene TRBD1, 6 bases. V lost 5 bases and J lost 5, with 10 bases in between. This CDR3 is built from 13 residues. Germline values: CDR1 MNHEY, CDR2 SMNVEV (reference sequence). CDR3 sequence (DNA): TGTGCCAGCAGTCAAAGGGGGGATCAGCCCCAGCATTTT. It is translated as CASSQRGDQPQHF.

CDR3 coding DNA: TGCAGTGCTAGAGTGGGACACCGTTGGGTGAGCTCCTATAATTCACCCCTCCACTTT. Its protein product is CSARVGHRWVSSYNSPLHF. The chain employs TRBV20-1 and TRBJ1-6; D is perhaps TRBD1 (6 bases). V was shortened by 1 base and J by 0 bases, with 19 bases between the two germline ends. The CDR3 sequence is 19 residues long. CDR1 is DFQATT and CDR2 is SNEGSKA in the germline V gene (reference sequence).

The chain employs TRBV19 and TRBJ2-5, with TRBD1 as a possible D gene (6 bases). This CDR3 spans 14 amino acids. In germline, CDR1 is LNHDA, CDR2 SQIVND (reference sequence). V dropped 6 bases and J dropped 2 bases, with 13 bases sitting between them. The DNA for the CDR3 is TGTGCCAGTAGGGAGAGAGGACAGCAAGAGACCCAGTACTTC. It encodes CASRERGQQETQYF.

This clonotype was observed a handful of times. The CDR3 loop reads CASSVYGDTIYF. The DNA for the CDR3 is TGTGCCAGCAGCGTGTACGGGGACACCATATATTTT. V usage is TRBV7-2 and J usage is TRBJ1-3; D unresolved. V lost 5 bases and J 8 bases, leaving 10 bases between the germline ends. Germline CDR1 and CDR2: SGHTA and FQGNSA. The CDR3 totals 12 residues.

The rearrangement joins TRBV7-2 to TRBJ2-3; D gene uncertain. Germline V CDR1 and CDR2: SGHTA, FQGNSA. The CDR3 consists of 16 residues. Trimming removed 5 bases from V and 0 bases from J, with 15 bases in between. The CDR3 sequence is CASSLTRLPSTDTQYF. CDR3 nucleotides: TGTGCCAGCAGCCTGACGAGACTTCCTAGCACAGATACGCAGTATTTT. The full variable domain, completed using reference TRBV7-2 and TRBJ2-3, is GAGVSQSPSNKVTEKGKDVELRCDPISGHTALYWYRQSLGQGLEFLIYFQGNSAPDKSGLPSDRFSAERTGGSVSTLTIQRTQQEDSAVYLCASSLTRLPSTDTQYFGPGTRLTVL.

In this sample, this clonotype turned up a few times. The chain couples TRBV6-1 to TRBJ1-1, with D uncertain. The CDR3 is 10 residues long. V was shortened by 7 bases and J by 8 bases, with 8 bases between the two germline ends. Germline V gene sequence: CDR1 MNHNS, CDR2 SASEGT. Here the CDR3 reads CASKNYEAFF. CDR3 DNA: TGTGCCAGCAAAAATTACGAAGCTTTCTTT.

V is TRBV12-3 or TRBV12-4 and J is TRBJ2-6; no firm D call. There are 13 residues in the CDR3. The V gene lost 8 bases and the J gene lost 1 base, with 6 bases spanning the gap. The CDR3 DNA sequence: TGTGCCAGCGTCGTGTCTGGGGCCAACGTCCTGACTTTC. It translates to CASVVSGANVLTF.

In its sample, this clonotype was seen many times. CDR3 nucleotide sequence: TGTGCCAGCAGCCTTTATGGGACTAGCGGGAGGATGGGAGAGACCCAGTACTTC. It specifies CASSLYGTSGRMGETQYF. The chain joins TRBV7-2 to TRBJ2-5, with 15 bases matching TRBD2. The CDR3 spans 18 residues. The junction had 11 bases not matched to a gene; V was cut back by 5 bases and J by 4 bases. Germline V gene lookup returns CDR1 SGHTA and CDR2 FQGNSA.

The chain is built from TRBV30 and TRBJ1-1, with a tentative D call TRBD1 (5 bases). CDR1 GTSNPN and CDR2 SVGIG come from the germline V gene (reference sequence). V lost 4 bases to trimming and J lost 3 bases, with 15 bases between them. The CDR3 consists of 14 residues. The CDR3 reads CAWIPGISDTEAFF. The CDR3 bases are TGTGCCTGGATCCCAGGGATATCTGACACTGAAGCTTTCTTT. Based on the CDR3 plus reference TRBV30 and TRBJ1-1, the full variable domain is SQTIHQWPATLVQPVGSPLSLECTVEGTSNPNLYWYRQAAGRGLQLLFYSVGIGQISSEVPQNLSASRPQDRQFILSSKKLLLSDSGFYLCAWIPGISDTEAFFGQGTRLTVV.

This clonotype was seen repeatedly, ten times or more. The chain employs TRBV7-2 and TRBJ1-6, with a tentative D call TRBD1 (6 bases). V was clipped by 2 bases and J by 9 bases, with 17 bases between them. The CDR3 length is 16 residues. Germline assignment: CDR1 SGHTA and CDR2 FQGNSA. CDR3 amino acids: CASSLTLRGAGSPLHF. The CDR3 coding sequence is TGTGCCAGCAGCTTAACCCTCCGGGGGGCAGGTTCACCCCTCCACTTT.

This sequence joins TRBV2 and TRBJ1-6; no firm D call. Germline CDR1 is SNHLY and CDR2 is FYNNEI. CDR3 size: 16 residues. Trimming shortened V by 9 bases and J by 0 bases, and 15 bases separated the two germline ends. The CDR3 protein is CASKAGSFSYNSPLHF. CDR3 DNA sequence: TGTGCCAGTAAGGCCGGCAGCTTCTCCTATAATTCACCCCTCCACTTT.

The V and J genes are TRBV12-3 or TRBV12-4 and TRBJ1-5; D is undetermined. With 2 bases removed from V and 5 bases from J, the gap between germline ends came to 7 bases. This CDR3 comprises 13 residues. The CDR3 coding sequence is TGTGCCAGCAGTTTATACAGAGATCAGCCCCAGCATTTT. It translates to CASSLYRDQPQHF.

The genes are TRBV18 and TRBJ1-3; D gene ambiguous. The V and J ends lost 2 bases and 0 bases respectively, with 8 bases between them. CDR1 is KGHSH, CDR2 LQKENI, per germline. The CDR3 sequence is 15 residues long. This CDR3 is CASSPKINSGNTIYF. The CDR3 DNA reads as TGTGCCAGCTCACCAAAGATCAACTCTGGAAACACCATATATTTT.

This clonotype was seen only a few times. The V and J genes are TRBV19 and TRBJ1-4; D not resolved. Trimming shortened V by 4 bases and J by 0 bases, and 6 bases separated the two germline ends. The germline V gene has CDR1 LNHDA and CDR2 SQIVND (reference sequence). The CDR3 totals 14 residues. The CDR3 protein is CASSRRATNEKLFF. CDR3 coding DNA: TGTGCCAGTAGTAGGAGGGCAACTAATGAAAAACTGTTTTTT.

V gene TRBV5-1 combines with J gene TRBJ1-2; D may be TRBD1 (5 bases). The germline V gene has CDR1 SGHRS and CDR2 YFSETQ. This CDR3 spans 17 amino acids. Trimming removed 0 bases at V and 5 bases at J, with 20 bases between. The CDR3 here is CASSLVSGTTTLYGYTF. DNA for the CDR3: TGCGCCAGCAGCTTGGTTTCAGGGACTACCACCCTTTATGGCTACACCTTC.